Listed below are T cell receptor beta chains from one sample, sequenced in a study of blood T cell repertoires in COVID-19. Clones were read by immunoSEQ multiplex PCR, and TCRdb kept only the in-frame ones, dropping some. The sample consists of hundreds of thousands of clones, 84% of them appearing once. The sequenced sample consisted of peripheral blood. The receptors were gathered from a woman older than 75 with active or convalescent COVID-19. Both conserved end residues are part of each CDR3. Each record gives: V gene, D gene, clone size, J gene, CDR3 protein, CDR3 DNA. A D gene is named only where the DNA matches it firmly. A clone size is listed for some rows: how often the clone was seen (once, few, many), or a class if it is expanded.

TRBV9,.,.,TRBJ2-7,CASSARGGGEQYF,TGTGCCAGCAGCGCGCGAGGAGGCGGCGAGCAGTACTTC
TRBV2,.,few,TRBJ1-2,CASSERLSYGYTF,TGTGCCAGCAGTGAGAGGCTGAGTTATGGCTACACCTTC
TRBV9,TRBD2,once,TRBJ2-7,CASSPRLAGADEQYF,TGTGCCAGCAGCCCACGACTAGCGGGAGCCGACGAGCAGTACTTC
TRBV11-1,TRBD1,.,TRBJ1-2,CASSPDTGGSGYTF,TGTGCCAGCAGCCCGGACACAGGGGGAAGTGGCTACACCTTC
TRBV5-1,TRBD1,.,TRBJ2-1,CASTMTGSNEQFF,TGCGCCAGCACCATGACAGGGTCCAATGAGCAGTTCTTC
TRBV19,TRBD1,.,TRBJ1-3,CASSYPGTGGFGNTIYF,TGTGCCAGTAGCTACCCCGGGACAGGGGGCTTTGGAAACACCATATATTTT
TRBV11-3,.,few,TRBJ1-5,CASSLGSGNVQPQHF,TGTGCCAGCAGCTTAGGATCAGGGAATGTTCAGCCCCAGCATTTT
TRBV4-3,.,.,TRBJ2-5,CASSQDGLPGLETQYF,TGCGCCAGCAGCCAAGATGGGCTGCCGGGACTAGAGACCCAGTACTTC
TRBV4-1,TRBD2,.,TRBJ2-7,CASSQSSGRGYEQYF,TGCGCCAGCAGCCAATCTAGCGGGAGAGGGTACGAGCAGTACTTC
TRBV6-2/TRBV6-3,TRBD1,.,TRBJ1-2,CASSYGQEGNYGYTF,TGTGCCAGCAGTTACGGACAGGAAGGGAACTATGGCTACACCTTC
TRBV20-1,.,once,TRBJ1-3,CSASERVGNTIYF,TGCAGTGCTAGTGAGAGAGTTGGAAACACCATATATTTT
TRBV4-1,TRBD2,.,TRBJ2-5,CASSQEGSGGELQYF,TGCGCCAGCAGCCAAGAGGGTAGCGGGGGCGAACTTCAGTACTTC
TRBV20-1,TRBD1,.,TRBJ1-2,CSAGDRGSYTF,TGCAGTGCCGGGGACAGGGGGAGCTACACCTTC
TRBV30,.,once,TRBJ1-2,CAWSVIPRGYTF,TGTGCCTGGAGTGTAATTCCCAGGGGCTACACCTTC